These T cell receptor beta chains were read from a single sample in a study of identical twins. MiXCR was run by TCRdb on the 5' RACE reads, yielding one entry per CDR3 protein. The sample shows approximately 300,000 distinct CDR3 sequences, 8% to 9.5% of them seen only once. The data also belong to a second study, concerning yellow fever vaccine responses in identical twins.

The sequencing input was CD8+ T cells sorted from blood. Receptor source: a young woman in good health. CDR3s include the opening cysteine and the closing phenylalanine or tryptophan. A D gene is named only where the DNA matches it firmly. The size field is filled for only some rows; it gives once, few, many or a size class.

>.|TRBV3-1|.|TRBJ2-7
TGTGCCAGCAGCACCCGCCCTCTCGGATACTCCTGCTCCTACGAGCAGTACTTC
CASSTRPLGYSCSYEQYF
>many|TRBV29-1|.|TRBJ2-7
TGCAGCGTTGAATTGGTACAGGGGGGGTTATCCTACGAGCAGTACTTC
CSVELVQGGLSYEQYF
>.|TRBV7-8|.|TRBJ2-7
TGTGCCATCAGCCCCGGTCTGCGCGGCTGGGCCCACGAGCAGTACTTC
CAISPGLRGWAHEQYF
>few|TRBV4-1|TRBD2|TRBJ2-5
TGCGCCAGCAGCCAAGACGGCGGGGGGCGGGAGACCCAGTACTTC
CASSQDGGGRETQYF
>few|TRBV13|.|TRBJ2-7
TGTGCCAGCAGCCCACGACTAACCACCTACGAGCAGTACTTC
CASSPRLTTYEQYF
>.|TRBV10-3|.|TRBJ2-1
TGTGCCATCAGTGTATCCTCCCCCACAGACGAGCAGTTCTTC
CAISVSSPTDEQFF
>few|TRBV11-2|.|TRBJ1-2
TGTGCCAGCAGCTTAGACCGCGGGGCAGGACCCCTCTATGGCTACACCTTC
CASSLDRGAGPLYGYTF
>many|TRBV27|.|TRBJ2-3
TGTGCCAGCAGTCCCCTCGGCAGGAAGACAGATACGCAGTATTTT
CASSPLGRKTDTQYF
>few|TRBV12-3/TRBV12-4|TRBD2|TRBJ2-7
TGTGCCAGCAATCCGGGACTAGCGGGGGAGCAGTACTTC
CASNPGLAGEQYF
>.|TRBV6-1|.|TRBJ1-2
TGTGCCAGCAGAAAGAGGACAGACTATGGCTACACCTTC
CASRKRTDYGYTF
>many|TRBV11-2|.|TRBJ1-1
TGTGCCAGCAGCTTAGTCCCAGGGATCATGAACACTGAAGCTTTCTTT
CASSLVPGIMNTEAFF
>.|TRBV4-1|TRBD2|TRBJ2-7
TGCGCCAGCAGCCACCTAGGAGTCGGGACTAGTTCCTACGAGCAGTACTTC
CASSHLGVGTSSYEQYF
>.|TRBV7-9|.|TRBJ1-2
TGTGCCAGCAGACAAGTGGACGGTTCCACCTATGGCTACACCTTC
CASRQVDGSTYGYTF
>many|TRBV5-1|.|TRBJ2-1
TGCGCCAGCAGCTTTGAGGGTTTGGATGAGCAGTTCTTC
CASSFEGLDEQFF
>few|TRBV19|TRBD2|TRBJ2-2
TGTGCCAGTAGTATCGGGGGGGGTAGGGACACCGGGGAGCTGTTTTTT
CASSIGGGRDTGELFF
>few|TRBV7-9|TRBD1|TRBJ1-1
TGTGCCAGCAGCCCACCCCAGGGGGCGGTCACTGAAGCTTTCTTT
CASSPPQGAVTEAFF